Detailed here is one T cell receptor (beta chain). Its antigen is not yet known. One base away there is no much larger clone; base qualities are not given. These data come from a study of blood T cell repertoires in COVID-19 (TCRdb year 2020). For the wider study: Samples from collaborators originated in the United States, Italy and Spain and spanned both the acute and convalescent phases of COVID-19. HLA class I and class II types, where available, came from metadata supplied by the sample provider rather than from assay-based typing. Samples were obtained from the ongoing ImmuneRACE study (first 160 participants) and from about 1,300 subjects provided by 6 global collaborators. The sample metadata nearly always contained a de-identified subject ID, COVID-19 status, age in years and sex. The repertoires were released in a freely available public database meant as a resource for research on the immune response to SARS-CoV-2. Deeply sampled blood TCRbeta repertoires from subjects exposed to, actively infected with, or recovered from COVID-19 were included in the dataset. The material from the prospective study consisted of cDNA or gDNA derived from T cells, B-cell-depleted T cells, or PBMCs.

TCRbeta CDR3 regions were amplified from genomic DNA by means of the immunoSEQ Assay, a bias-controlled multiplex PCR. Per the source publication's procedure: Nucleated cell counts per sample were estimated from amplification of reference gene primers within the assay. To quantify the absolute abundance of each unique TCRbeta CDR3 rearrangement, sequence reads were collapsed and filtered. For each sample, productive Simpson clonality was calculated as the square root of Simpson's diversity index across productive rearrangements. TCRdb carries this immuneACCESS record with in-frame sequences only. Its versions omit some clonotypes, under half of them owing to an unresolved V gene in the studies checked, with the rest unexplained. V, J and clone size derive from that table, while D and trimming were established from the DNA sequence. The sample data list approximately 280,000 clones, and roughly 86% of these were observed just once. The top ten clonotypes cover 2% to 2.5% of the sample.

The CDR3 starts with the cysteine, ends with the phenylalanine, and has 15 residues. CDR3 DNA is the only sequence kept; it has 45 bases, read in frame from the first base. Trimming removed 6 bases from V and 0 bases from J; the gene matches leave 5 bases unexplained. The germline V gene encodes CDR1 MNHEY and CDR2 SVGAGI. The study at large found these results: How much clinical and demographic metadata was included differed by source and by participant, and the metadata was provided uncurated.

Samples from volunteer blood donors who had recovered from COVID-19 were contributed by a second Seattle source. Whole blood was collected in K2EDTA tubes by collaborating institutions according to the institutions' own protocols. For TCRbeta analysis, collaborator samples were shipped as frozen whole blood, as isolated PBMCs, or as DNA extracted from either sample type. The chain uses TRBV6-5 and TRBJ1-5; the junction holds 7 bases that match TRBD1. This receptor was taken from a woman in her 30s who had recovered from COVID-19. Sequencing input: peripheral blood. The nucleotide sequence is TGTGCCAGCAGACCCCGGGACAGTAGCAATCAGCCCCAGCATTTT. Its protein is CASRPRDSSNQPQHF.